This T cell receptor beta chain comes out of a study of CD4 T cells in relation to SARS-CoV-2 and coronaviruses. A remark on this clone: The antigen is unknown.

Study results and limitations: About 65% of donors had memory CD4+ clonotypes crossrecognizing SARS-CoV-2 and common cold coronavirus spike.

V shed 1 base and J shed 3 bases, with 10 bases lying between them. CDR3 size: 13 residues. Germline CDR1 reads SQVTM; CDR2 reads ANQGSEA. Only in-frame clones appear in the TCRdb table, and some are missing; sequencing was by immunoSEQ multiplex PCR. The table shows roughly 36,000 clones, with 80% to 90% occurring only once. Naive and memory CD4+ T cells were separated from cryopreserved PBMCs. The receptor was derived from an adult with COVID-19. What was sequenced was memory CD4+ T cells from PBMCs. The V call is TRBV29-1, the J call TRBJ2-7; no clear D gene. CDR3 sequence: CSVEGGSHYEQYF. The DNA of the CDR3 is TGCAGCGTTGAAGGAGGTAGCCACTACGAGCAGTACTTC.